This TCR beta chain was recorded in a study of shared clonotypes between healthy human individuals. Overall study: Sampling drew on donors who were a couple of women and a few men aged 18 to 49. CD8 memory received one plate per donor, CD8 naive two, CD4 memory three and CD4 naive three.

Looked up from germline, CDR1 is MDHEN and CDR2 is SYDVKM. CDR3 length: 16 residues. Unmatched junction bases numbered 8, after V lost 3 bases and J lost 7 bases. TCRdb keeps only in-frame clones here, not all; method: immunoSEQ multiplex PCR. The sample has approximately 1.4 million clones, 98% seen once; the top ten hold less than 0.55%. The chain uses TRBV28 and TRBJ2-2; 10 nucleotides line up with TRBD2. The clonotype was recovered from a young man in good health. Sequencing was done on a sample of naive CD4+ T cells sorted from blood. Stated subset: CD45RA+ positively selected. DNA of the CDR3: TGTGCCAGCAGTTTGGGCCTAGCGGGAGCGGGCGGGGAGCTGTTTTTT. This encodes CASSLGLAGAGGELFF. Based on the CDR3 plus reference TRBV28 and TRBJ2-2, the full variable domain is DVKVTQSSRYLVKRTGEKVFLECVQDMDHENMFWYRQDPGLGLRLIYFSYDVKMKEKGDIPEGYSVSREKKERFSLILESASTNQTSMYLCASSLGLAGAGGELFFGEGSRLTVL.